This T cell receptor beta chain was profiled in a study of cytomegalovirus exposure and HLA in healthy donors. Trimming pared 6 bases from V and 4 bases from J, leaving 22 bases between. This CDR3 spans 16 amino acids. The germline CDR1 and CDR2 sequences are MDHEN and SYDVKM. Sequencing used immunoSEQ multiplex PCR; TCRdb keeps in-frame clones, though not all of them. The table lists 100,000 to 120,000 clones, roughly nine tenths of them singletons. These donors were members of the roughly 120-subject validation cohort, a group separate from the approximately 680-subject first cohort. This chain uses TRBV28 with TRBJ2-7; possibly TRBD1 for D (6 bases). The sequence derives from a woman between 18 and 30 years old in good health and CMV-seronegative. Sample: PBMCs. Here the CDR3 DNA reads TGTGCCAGCAGCTACCGTCAGGGGAGTAGACGGTACGAGCAGTACTTC. Translation: CASSYRQGSRRYEQYF.